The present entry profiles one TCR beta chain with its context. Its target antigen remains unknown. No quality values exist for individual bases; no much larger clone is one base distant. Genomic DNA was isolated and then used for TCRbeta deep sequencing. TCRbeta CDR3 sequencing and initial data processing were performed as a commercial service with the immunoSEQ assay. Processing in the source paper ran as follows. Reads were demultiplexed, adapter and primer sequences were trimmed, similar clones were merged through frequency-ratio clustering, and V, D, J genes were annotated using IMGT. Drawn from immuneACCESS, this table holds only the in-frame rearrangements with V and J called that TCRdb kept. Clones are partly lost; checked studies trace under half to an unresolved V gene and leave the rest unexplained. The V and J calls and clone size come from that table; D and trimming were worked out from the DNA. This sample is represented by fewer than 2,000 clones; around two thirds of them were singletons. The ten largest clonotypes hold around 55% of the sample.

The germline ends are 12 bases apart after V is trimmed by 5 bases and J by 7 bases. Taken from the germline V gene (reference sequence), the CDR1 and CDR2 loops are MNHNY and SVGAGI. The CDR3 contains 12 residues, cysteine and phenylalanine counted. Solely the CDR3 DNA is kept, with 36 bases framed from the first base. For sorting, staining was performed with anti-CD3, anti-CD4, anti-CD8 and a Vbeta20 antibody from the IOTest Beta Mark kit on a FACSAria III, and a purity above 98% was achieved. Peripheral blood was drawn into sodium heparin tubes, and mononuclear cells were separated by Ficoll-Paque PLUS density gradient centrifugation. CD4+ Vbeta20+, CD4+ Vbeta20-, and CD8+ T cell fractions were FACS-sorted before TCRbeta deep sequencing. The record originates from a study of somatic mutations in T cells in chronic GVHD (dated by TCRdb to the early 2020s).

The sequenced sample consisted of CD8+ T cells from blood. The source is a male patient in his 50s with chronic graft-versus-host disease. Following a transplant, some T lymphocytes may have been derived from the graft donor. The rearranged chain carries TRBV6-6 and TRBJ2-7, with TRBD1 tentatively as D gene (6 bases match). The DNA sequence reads TGTGCCAGCAGTGCCCCTGGACAGGAGCAGTACTTC. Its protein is CASSAPGQEQYF.